Described below is a single T cell receptor beta chain sequence and its context. The sample comes from a study of blood T cell repertoires in COVID-19. The CDR3 runs 17 residues. Germline CDR1 and CDR2: LNHDA and SQIVND (reference sequence). The ends were cut back, 2 bases at V and 3 bases at J, with 17 bases in the middle. In the authors' methods: Amplifying reference gene primers gave estimates of nucleated cell counts. The table came from immunoSEQ multiplex PCR; TCRdb's copy has only in-frame clones and leaves some out. The DNA gave D and trimming, while V, J and clone size come from that table. Of 250,000 or so clones in the sample, 80% to 95% were seen once. Participants were placed into cohorts based on the clinical history they reported. Contact with a PCR-confirmed or clinician-diagnosed COVID-19 case occurred within 2 weeks of entry.

The chain combines TRBV19 with TRBJ1-5; TRBD1 might be the D (5 bases). The clonotype originates from a man in his forties who had been exposed to COVID-19. The sequenced sample consisted of PBMCs or T cells enriched from blood (not recorded which). The CDR3 DNA sequence: TGTGCCAGTAGTATAATTGGGGGGAGTCAAGTCAATCAGCCCCAGCATTTT. The encoded protein is CASSIIGGSQVNQPQHF.